This TCR beta chain appears in the sequencing data of a study of spatial heterogeneity in lung cancer. The overall study: TCR and UMI combinations that were unique each appeared, on average, more than ten times in raw reads.

The CDR3 spans 15 residues. With V trimmed by 8 bases and J by 2 bases, 8 bases remained unmatched. The germline V gene encodes CDR1 SNHLY and CDR2 FYNNEI. Time point denoted: sample taken at primary tumor resection. From tumor, nontumor lung or frozen PBMC, whole RNA was taken unsorted for sequencing. The donors, about 74 patients with untreated early-stage non-small cell lung cancer, provided the samples. This clonotype was seen repeatedly, ten times or more. Its antigen is unidentified. TCRdb fed the 5' RACE reads into MiXCR, producing one record per CDR3 protein. The data show approximately 49,000 distinct CDR3 sequences, approximately 5% seen once. Study observations and caveats: Compared with follow-up, resection was when ubiquitous expanded tumor TCRs appeared in blood more.

The V and J genes are TRBV2 and TRBJ2-3; 9 nucleotides agree with TRBD2. The specimen was PBMCs, collected at surgery. This receptor was taken from a male donor with early-stage non-small cell lung cancer. The CDR3 loop reads CASGREGQITDTQYF. The DNA for the CDR3 is TGTGCCAGCGGGCGGGAGGGCCAAATCACAGATACGCAGTATTTT.